This TCR beta chain was found in a study of T cell responses to AZD1222 COVID-19 vaccine. Across the study: Pooled together were second doses at about 4 or about 12 weeks.

With regard to this clone: Its antigen is unidentified.

Whole-study results and caveats: Two AZD1222 doses significantly raised spike-specific TCR breadth and depth over controls.

Generated by immunoSEQ multiplex PCR, the TCRdb table keeps only in-frame clones and is missing some. The repertoire consists of approximately 140,000 clones, with around 88% occurring once and the leading ten covering roughly 16%. Germline V gene lookup returns CDR1 GTSNPN and CDR2 SVGIG (reference sequence). CDR3 length: 14 residues. V lost 3 bases and J lost 0, with 9 bases in between. The chain uses TRBV30 and TRBJ2-1; no clear D gene. The sample consisted of peripheral blood, taken on day 0 of AZD1222 vaccination. This clonotype originated in an adult in good health. The CDR3 nucleotides are TGTGCCTGGAGAGGAACGAGCTCCTACAATGAGCAGTTCTTC. Amino acids: CAWRGTSSYNEQFF.